This T cell receptor beta chain was sequenced for a study of T-cell memory formation after mild COVID-19. Study information: The study found TCR clusters largely donor specific.

This clonotype appeared a few times. An end of the junction differs from the germline gene, which may be a read error. Germline assignment: CDR1 LGHNA and CDR2 YSLEER. The CDR3 extends over 17 amino acids. TCRdb reprocessed the 5' RACE reads with MiXCR, giving one entry per CDR3 protein. Among 140,000 or so distinct CDR3 sequences listed, 14% were seen once. Sequencing was done on a sample of PBMCs or a T cell subset sorted from them (not recorded which). V usage is TRBV4-3 and J usage is TRBJ2-3, with no clear D. This clonotype was obtained from an adult woman who had mild COVID-19 (a few samples of this study predate the infection). Cell type and time point are not known. CDR3 sequence: CASRQAGWPRHTDTQYF. In DNA, the CDR3 is TGCGCCAGCAGGCAAGCTGGCTGGCCAAGGCACACAGATACGCAGTATTTT.